These T cell receptor beta chains were read from a single sample in a study of blood T cell repertoires in COVID-19. This table comes from immunoSEQ multiplex PCR, and its TCRdb copy is limited to in-frame clones, with some not included. The table includes over 150,000 clones, roughly 86% detected once. Source material: peripheral blood. All receptors derive from a man aged 45 to 65 with active or convalescent COVID-19. Each CDR3 is given with its conserved first and last residue. Each record gives: J gene, V gene, clone size, D gene, CDR3 DNA, CDR3 protein. The D gene is left open where the match is weak. The size of a clone is reported for some rows only, either as once, few or many, or as a class for expanded clones.

j_gene: TRBJ2-7
v_gene: TRBV7-9
abundance: few
d_gene: .
CDR3nt: TGTGCCAGCAGCTTCTACTCTAGCACCGCCTACGAGCAGTACTTC
CDR3aa: CASSFYSSTAYEQYF

j_gene: TRBJ2-2
v_gene: TRBV4-3
abundance: .
d_gene: .
CDR3nt: TGCGCCAGCAGCCAGAGGTTGAACACCGGGGAGCTGTTTTTT
CDR3aa: CASSQRLNTGELFF

j_gene: TRBJ1-1
v_gene: TRBV4-1
abundance: .
d_gene: .
CDR3nt: TGCGCCAGCAGCCAAGATCTATTACAGGTCAGGTGGAACACTGAAGCTTTCTTT
CDR3aa: CASSQDLLQVRWNTEAFF

j_gene: TRBJ1-2
v_gene: TRBV7-2
abundance: .
d_gene: .
CDR3nt: TGTGCCAGCAGCTTTCAGGGGCAGGAGCATGGCTACACCTTC
CDR3aa: CASSFQGQEHGYTF

j_gene: TRBJ1-3
v_gene: TRBV2
abundance: .
d_gene: .
CDR3nt: TGTGCCAGCAGTGGAGGGCTGCCCACCATATATTTT
CDR3aa: CASSGGLPTIYF

j_gene: TRBJ1-1
v_gene: TRBV19
abundance: .
d_gene: TRBD1
CDR3nt: TGTGCCAGTAGCCTCGGACAGGGGAACACTGAAGCTTTCTTT
CDR3aa: CASSLGQGNTEAFF

j_gene: TRBJ1-4
v_gene: TRBV14
abundance: .
d_gene: .
CDR3nt: TGTGCCAGCAGCCCTAGAGGTCCGAGCGAAAAACTGTTTTTT
CDR3aa: CASSPRGPSEKLFF

j_gene: TRBJ2-2
v_gene: TRBV7-6
abundance: .
d_gene: .
CDR3nt: TGTGCCAGCAGCGCCCCCGGAGCGCGCCTGACCGGGGAGCTGTTTTTT
CDR3aa: CASSAPGARLTGELFF

j_gene: TRBJ1-5
v_gene: TRBV6-2/TRBV6-3
abundance: .
d_gene: .
CDR3nt: TGTGCCAGCAGTTCGTTGTCGGGTAATTGGCCCCAGCATTTT
CDR3aa: CASSSLSGNWPQHF

j_gene: TRBJ2-3
v_gene: TRBV27
abundance: .
d_gene: TRBD2
CDR3nt: TGTGCCAGCAGTCTCCTAGCGGGAGGGAGCACAGATACGCAGTATTTT
CDR3aa: CASSLLAGGSTDTQYF

j_gene: TRBJ1-1
v_gene: TRBV27
abundance: .
d_gene: .
CDR3nt: TGTGCCAGCAGTTTAAGGCAGGGCGTTACCACTGAAGCTTTCTTT
CDR3aa: CASSLRQGVTTEAFF

j_gene: TRBJ1-3
v_gene: TRBV3-1/TRBV3-2
abundance: .
d_gene: .
CDR3nt: TGTGCCAGCAGCCAAGATATGATGGGCTCCATCTCTGGAAACACCATATATTTT
CDR3aa: CASSQDMMGSISGNTIYF

j_gene: TRBJ1-6
v_gene: TRBV7-9
abundance: few
d_gene: TRBD1
CDR3nt: TGTGCCAGCAGCTTAGACAGGGGAAATTCACCCCTCCACTTT
CDR3aa: CASSLDRGNSPLHF

j_gene: TRBJ2-3
v_gene: TRBV7-3
abundance: .
d_gene: TRBD2
CDR3nt: TGTGCCAGCAGCTTAAATACAGCGGGGGGAGATACGCAGTATTTT
CDR3aa: CASSLNTAGGDTQYF

j_gene: TRBJ1-5
v_gene: TRBV6-5
abundance: .
d_gene: TRBD1
CDR3nt: TGTGCCAGCACCACAGGGGAATACAATCAGCCCCAGCATTTT
CDR3aa: CASTTGEYNQPQHF

j_gene: TRBJ2-1
v_gene: TRBV19
abundance: .
d_gene: TRBD1
CDR3nt: TGTGCCAGTAATCGACAGGGGGTATACAATGAGCAGTTCTTC
CDR3aa: CASNRQGVYNEQFF

j_gene: TRBJ2-2
v_gene: TRBV18
abundance: .
d_gene: TRBD1
CDR3nt: TGTGCCAGCTCACCAGGACAGGGGGCGCACACCGGGGAGCTGTTTTTT
CDR3aa: CASSPGQGAHTGELFF

j_gene: TRBJ2-7
v_gene: TRBV19
abundance: .
d_gene: TRBD1
CDR3nt: TGTGCCAGTAGTTCGACAGGGGACTCCTACGAGCAGTACTTC
CDR3aa: CASSSTGDSYEQYF

j_gene: TRBJ2-5
v_gene: TRBV5-1
abundance: .
d_gene: TRBD2
CDR3nt: TGCGCCAGCAGCTTGTCCCGACTAGCGCCGAGAGAGACCCAGTACTTC
CDR3aa: CASSLSRLAPRETQYF

j_gene: TRBJ1-5
v_gene: TRBV27
abundance: .
d_gene: TRBD1
CDR3nt: TGTGCCAGCAGATTCGGGACAGCAAATCAGCCCCAGCATTTT
CDR3aa: CASRFGTANQPQHF

j_gene: TRBJ2-3
v_gene: TRBV6-5
abundance: .
d_gene: .
CDR3nt: TGTGCCAGCAGGGGGCCATTCCCAGATACGCAGTATTTT
CDR3aa: CASRGPFPDTQYF

j_gene: TRBJ2-3
v_gene: TRBV6-2/TRBV6-3
abundance: .
d_gene: TRBD2
CDR3nt: TGTGCCAGCAGTTACGCCGGCGGGAGGGCAGCCCAGGGGCAGTATTTT
CDR3aa: CASSYAGGRAAQGQYF

j_gene: TRBJ1-6
v_gene: TRBV6-6
abundance: .
d_gene: .
CDR3nt: TGTGCCAGCAGTTACTCGACATCGGGACTAAATTCACCCCTCCACTTT
CDR3aa: CASSYSTSGLNSPLHF

j_gene: TRBJ2-3
v_gene: TRBV15
abundance: .
d_gene: TRBD2
CDR3nt: TGTGCCACCAGCGAAGCGGGGGGGCCACATACGCAGTATTTT
CDR3aa: CATSEAGGPHTQYF